Detailed here is one T cell receptor beta chain. The antigen remains undetermined. For TCR beta, libraries came from quantitative 5'-RACE with molecular barcodes. TCRdb reprocessed the 5' RACE reads with MiXCR, giving one entry per CDR3 protein. This sample yields about 540,000 distinct CDR3 sequences, of which about 12% are seen a single time; nearly 7% belongs to the top ten. The V gene's germline CDR1 is SGHVS and CDR2 FNYEAQ. V was clipped by 5 bases and J by 6 bases; unmatched bases: 7. The CDR3 sequence is 14 residues long. This record comes from a study of CD8 T cells in ankylosing spondylitis. Study observations and caveats: Earlier literature documents some of the motif variants in reactive arthritis synovial fluid and blood. Ankylosing spondylitis blood appeared to carry a characteristic TCR beta motif of roughly 8 highly homologous variants. Significant enrichment of disease-linked clones was reported in matched ankylosing spondylitis synovial fluid.

The chain uses TRBV7-6 and TRBJ1-1, with 9 bases matching TRBD1. Sequencing was performed on blood, either unsorted or a sorted T cell fraction (not recorded which). The origin of this receptor is a male donor with ankylosing spondylitis. The chain's CDR3 is CASSPGTGNAEAFF. In DNA form, the CDR3 reads TGTGCCAGCAGCCCAGGGACAGGGAATGCTGAAGCTTTCTTT.